In its sample, the clone carrying this T cell receptor (beta chain) was seen a few times. In the authors' workflow: Reference gene primer amplification gave nucleated cell count estimates. This table comes from immunoSEQ multiplex PCR, and its TCRdb copy is limited to in-frame clones, with some not included. V, J and clone size are taken as reported in that table, and D and trimming were inferred from the DNA itself. The table has roughly 140,000 clones, 88% seen once. The data belong to a study of blood T cell repertoires in COVID-19. Deletions cut 5 bases from V and 5 bases from J, with 9 bases between. Germline values: CDR1 SGHVS, CDR2 FQNEAQ. The CDR3 is 12 residues long.

The clonotype was recovered from a human donor in a cohort sampled during active COVID-19. The J gene is TRBJ2-5, the V gene TRBV7-8; unclear D gene. Material: peripheral blood. The CDR3 region has the DNA TGTGCCAGCAGCCTCCTCGGGGAGACCCAGTACTTC. Protein product: CASSLLGETQYF.